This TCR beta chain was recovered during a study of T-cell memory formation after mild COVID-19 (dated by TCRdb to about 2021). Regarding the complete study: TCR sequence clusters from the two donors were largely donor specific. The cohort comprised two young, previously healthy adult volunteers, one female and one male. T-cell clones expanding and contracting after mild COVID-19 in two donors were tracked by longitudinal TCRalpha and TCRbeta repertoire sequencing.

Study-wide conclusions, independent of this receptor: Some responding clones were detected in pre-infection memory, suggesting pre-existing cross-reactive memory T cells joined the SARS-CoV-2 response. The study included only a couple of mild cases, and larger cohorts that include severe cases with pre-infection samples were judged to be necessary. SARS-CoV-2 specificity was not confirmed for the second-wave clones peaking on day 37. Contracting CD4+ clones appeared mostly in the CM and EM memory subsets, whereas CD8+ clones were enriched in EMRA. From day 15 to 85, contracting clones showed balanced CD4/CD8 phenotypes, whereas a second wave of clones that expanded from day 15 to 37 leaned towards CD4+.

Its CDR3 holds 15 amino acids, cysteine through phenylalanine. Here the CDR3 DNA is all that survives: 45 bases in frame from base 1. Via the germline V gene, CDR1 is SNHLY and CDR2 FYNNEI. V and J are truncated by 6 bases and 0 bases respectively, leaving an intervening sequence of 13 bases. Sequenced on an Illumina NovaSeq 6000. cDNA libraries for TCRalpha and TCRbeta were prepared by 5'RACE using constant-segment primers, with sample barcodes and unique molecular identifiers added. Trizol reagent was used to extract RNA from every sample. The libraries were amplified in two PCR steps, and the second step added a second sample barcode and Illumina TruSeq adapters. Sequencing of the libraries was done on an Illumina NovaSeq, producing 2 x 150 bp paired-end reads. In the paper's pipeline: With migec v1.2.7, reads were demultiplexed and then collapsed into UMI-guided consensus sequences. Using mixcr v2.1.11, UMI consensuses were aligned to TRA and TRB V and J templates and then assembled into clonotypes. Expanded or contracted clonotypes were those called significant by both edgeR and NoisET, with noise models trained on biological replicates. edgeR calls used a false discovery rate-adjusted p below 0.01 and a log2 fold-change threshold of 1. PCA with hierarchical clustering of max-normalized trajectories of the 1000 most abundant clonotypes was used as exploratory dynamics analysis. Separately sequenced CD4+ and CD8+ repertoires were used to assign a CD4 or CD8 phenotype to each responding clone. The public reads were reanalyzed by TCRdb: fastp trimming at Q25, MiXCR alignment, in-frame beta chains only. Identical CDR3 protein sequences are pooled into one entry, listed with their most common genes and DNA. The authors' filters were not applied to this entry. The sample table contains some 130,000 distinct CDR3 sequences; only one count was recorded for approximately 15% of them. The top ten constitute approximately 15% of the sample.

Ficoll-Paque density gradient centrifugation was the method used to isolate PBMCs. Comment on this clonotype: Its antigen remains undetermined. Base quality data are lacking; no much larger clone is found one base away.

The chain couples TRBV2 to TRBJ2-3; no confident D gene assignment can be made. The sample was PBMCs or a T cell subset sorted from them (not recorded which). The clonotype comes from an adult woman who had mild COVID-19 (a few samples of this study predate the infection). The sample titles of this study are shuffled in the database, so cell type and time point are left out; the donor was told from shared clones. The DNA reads TGTGCCAGCAGCTTGGAAAATGGTAGCACAGATACGCAGTATTTT. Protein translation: CASSLENGSTDTQYF.